A selection of T cell receptor beta chains follows, all from one sample in a study of regulatory T cells in long-lasting Graves disease. TCRdb reprocessed the multiplex PCR reads with MiXCR, giving one entry per CDR3 protein. The table lists under 250,000 distinct CDR3 sequences, 20% to 25% of them singletons. The material sequenced was peripheral blood mononuclear cells (PBMCs), taken at new diagnosis, from a patient treated with antithyroid drugs. The receptors were gathered from a female donor with Graves disease. The CDR3 runs from the conserved cysteine through the conserved F or W. D genes are given only for firm matches. Expanded clones are given a class, and other clones once, few, many or no size at all.

abundance	v_gene	d_gene	j_gene	CDR3aa	CDR3nt
many	TRBV24-1	TRBD1	TRBJ1-1	CATSDSSGQGGTEAFF	TGTGCCACCAGTGATTCCTCGGGACAGGGGGGGACTGAAGCTTTCTTT
many	TRBV7-2	NA	TRBJ2-3	CASSPLGRGEDTQYF	TGTGCCAGCAGCCCCCTGGGCAGGGGCGAAGATACGCAGTATTTT
many	TRBV11-3	TRBD1	TRBJ2-5	CASSWTGGVQETQYF	TGTGCCAGCAGCTGGACAGGGGGGGTCCAAGAGACCCAGTACTTC
NA	TRBV5-1	NA	TRBJ2-5	CASSLAIGTQETQYF	TGCGCCAGCAGCTTGGCCATAGGAACCCAAGAGACCCAGTACTTC
NA	TRBV19	NA	TRBJ1-2	CASSILVSGENGYTF	TGTGCCAGTAGTATTTTGGTGTCAGGGGAGAATGGCTACACCTTC
many	TRBV6-1	NA	TRBJ1-1	CASRRGWNTEAFF	TGTGCCAGCAGAAGGGGATGGAACACTGAAGCTTTCTTT
many	TRBV5-1	TRBD1	TRBJ1-1	CASSLATGALTEAFF	TGCGCCAGCAGCTTGGCTACAGGGGCACTCACTGAAGCTTTCTTT
NA	TRBV5-1	TRBD1	TRBJ2-3	CASSLGDRGHRREYF	TGCGCCAGCAGCTTGGGGGACAGGGGGCACCGCCGAGAGTATTTT
NA	TRBV7-2	TRBD1	TRBJ2-5	CASSFLGGTGPEVHF	TGTGCCAGCAGCTTCCTTGGCGGGACAGGCCCCGAGGTACACTTC
few	TRBV15	NA	TRBJ2-1	CATSRDHGSQFF	TGTGCCACCAGCAGAGATCATGGGAGTCAGTTCTTC
many	TRBV28	NA	TRBJ2-2	CASIKSGGRTGELFF	TGTGCCAGCATAAAATCCGGGGGGCGGACCGGGGAGCTGTTTTTT
NA	TRBV5-6	NA	TRBJ2-7	CASSPGPRYEQYF	TGTGCCAGCAGCCCCGGCCCCCGATACGAGCAGTACTTC
few	TRBV6-2/TRBV6-3	NA	TRBJ2-7	CASREQLPGYEQYF	TGTGCCAGCAGAGAACAGCTGCCAGGCTACGAGCAGTACTTC
many	TRBV6-1	NA	TRBJ1-6	CASSEAPAGFDSPLHF	TGTGCCAGCAGTGAAGCACCGGCCGGTTTTGATTCACCCCTCCACTTT
NA	TRBV29-1	TRBD1	TRBJ1-1	CSGATGPNGDTEAFF	TGCAGCGGTGCGACAGGGCCTAACGGGGACACTGAAGCTTTCTTT
NA	TRBV20-1	TRBD1	TRBJ2-1	CSARDPGQGKNEQFF	TGCAGTGCTAGAGACCCGGGACAGGGAAAGAATGAGCAGTTCTTC
many	TRBV7-9	NA	TRBJ1-1	CASTPPRGTEAFF	TGTGCCAGCACCCCCCCACGGGGCACTGAAGCTTTCTTT
many	TRBV11-2	NA	TRBJ2-5	CASSLAGQHHQETQYF	TGTGCCAGCAGCTTAGCCGGACAGCACCACCAAGAGACCCAGTACTTC
few	TRBV19	NA	TRBJ2-1	CASSIGVYNEQFF	TGTGCCAGTAGTATAGGGGTCTACAATGAGCAGTTCTTC
many	TRBV20-1	NA	TRBJ1-1	CSARRGHGYTEAFF	TGCAGTGCTAGGCGGGGGCATGGGTACACTGAAGCTTTCTTT
many	TRBV20-1	NA	TRBJ2-1	CSGERQTYPYNEQFF	TGCAGTGGAGAGCGCCAAACCTACCCCTACAATGAGCAGTTCTTC
NA	TRBV5-6	TRBD1	TRBJ2-1	CASSPDRGSYNEQFF	TGTGCCAGCAGCCCGGACAGGGGCTCCTACAATGAGCAGTTCTTC
few	TRBV2	NA	TRBJ1-3	CASSWGAGNTIYF	TGTGCCAGCAGTTGGGGTGCTGGAAACACCATATATTTT
many	TRBV11-2	TRBD1	TRBJ1-2	CASSNNPGQGTGGYTF	TGTGCCAGCAGCAATAATCCGGGACAGGGAACGGGAGGCTACACCTTC
many	TRBV6-4	NA	TRBJ2-1	CASSDSTYGGTYNEQFF	TGTGCCAGCAGTGACTCGACTTACGGGGGCACCTACAATGAGCAGTTCTTC
many	TRBV5-1	NA	TRBJ1-1	CASSSAPQANTEAFF	TGTGCCAGCAGCTCTGCCCCCCAGGCGAACACTGAAGCTTTCTTT
many	TRBV5-1	TRBD2	TRBJ2-5	CASARGHGGGQETQYF	TGCGCCAGCGCCAGAGGTCACGGCGGGGGGCAAGAGACCCAGTACTTC
many	TRBV7-9	NA	TRBJ1-5	CASSLEQENQPQHF	TGTGCCAGCAGCTTAGAACAGGAAAATCAGCCCCAGCATTTT
few	TRBV7-2	TRBD2	TRBJ2-1	CASSLYGGYNEQFF	TGTGCCAGCAGCCTTTACGGGGGGTACAATGAGCAGTTCTTC
many	TRBV14	TRBD1	TRBJ2-3	CASRRQGEDTQYF	TGTGCCAGCAGACGACAGGGGGAAGATACGCAGTATTTT
many	TRBV19	TRBD1	TRBJ1-5	CASSPDRGPFQPQHF	TGTGCCAGTAGTCCGGACAGGGGCCCCTTTCAGCCCCAGCATTTT
many	TRBV7-3	NA	TRBJ1-1	CASSQIRFSEAFF	TGTGCCAGCAGCCAAATTAGATTTTCTGAAGCTTTCTTT
many	TRBV2	NA	TRBJ2-1	CATLGGSEQFF	TGTGCCACCCTTGGGGGTAGTGAGCAGTTCTTC
many	TRBV7-3	NA	TRBJ1-1	CASSLVGGDMKAFF	TGTGCCAGCAGCTTAGTAGGGGGAGACATGAAAGCTTTCTTT
many	TRBV20-1	TRBD2	TRBJ2-7	CSASRTAGGYEQYF	TGCAGTGCTAGCCGGACGGCGGGAGGGTACGAGCAGTACTTC
NA	TRBV5-1	NA	TRBJ1-2	CASSLAPGLINYGYTF	TGCGCCAGCAGCTTGGCCCCGGGATTAATAAACTATGGCTACACCTTC
many	TRBV6-1	TRBD1	TRBJ1-5	CASSARDRGRNQPQHF	TGTGCCAGCAGTGCCCGGGACAGGGGGCGAAATCAGCCCCAGCATTTT
NA	TRBV7-6	NA	TRBJ2-3	CASSLAPGQSTDTQYF	TGTGCCAGCAGCTTAGCCCCAGGGCAAAGCACAGATACGCAGTATTTT
many	TRBV7-2	NA	TRBJ1-6	CASSPRTASNNSPLHF	TGTGCCAGCAGCCCCCGGACAGCCTCCAATAATTCACCCCTCCACTTT
many	TRBV2	NA	TRBJ2-7	CASSGEGSEQYF	TGTGCCAGCAGTGGGGAAGGAAGCGAGCAGTACTTC
many	TRBV7-8	NA	TRBJ2-1	CASSASRDPGNEQFF	TGTGCCAGCAGCGCATCCCGGGACCCCGGCAATGAGCAGTTCTTC
few	TRBV9	NA	TRBJ2-2	CASSGTVGAGTGELFF	TGTGCCAGCAGCGGGACGGTGGGTGCGGGCACCGGGGAGCTGTTTTTT
many	TRBV11-3	NA	TRBJ2-5	CASSRARGQETQYF	TGTGCCAGCAGCCGCGCGCGGGGACAAGAGACCCAGTACTTC
NA	TRBV4-3	NA	TRBJ2-6	CASSQDSYSGANVLTF	TGCGCCAGCAGCCAAGATTCGTACTCTGGGGCCAACGTCCTGACTTTC
many	TRBV29-1	NA	TRBJ2-7	CSFSGNSYEQYF	TGCAGCTTTAGCGGAAACTCCTACGAGCAGTACTTC
NA	TRBV6-2/TRBV6-3	TRBD1	TRBJ1-3	CASRPTGLTGNTIYF	TGTGCCAGCAGGCCGACAGGGCTAACAGGAAACACCATATATTTT
many	TRBV12-3/TRBV12-4	NA	TRBJ1-1	CASNGGKGTEAFF	TGTGCCAGCAATGGGGGTAAGGGCACTGAAGCTTTCTTT